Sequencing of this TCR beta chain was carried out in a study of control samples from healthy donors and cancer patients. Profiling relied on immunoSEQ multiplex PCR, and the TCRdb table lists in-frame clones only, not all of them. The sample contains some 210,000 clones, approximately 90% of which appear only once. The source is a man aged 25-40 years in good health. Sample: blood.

CDR3 bases: TGCGCCAGCAGCCGCGGGATTCTATCGTCTGGAAACACCATATATTTT. It codes for CASSRGILSSGNTIYF. This chain joins TRBV5-1 and TRBJ1-3; D ambiguous. The CDR3 runs 16 residues. V was clipped by 4 bases and J by 1 base, with 15 bases between them. Germline V gene sequence: CDR1 SGHRS, CDR2 YFSETQ.